This T cell receptor (beta chain) appears in the sequencing data of a study of blood T cell repertoires in COVID-19. Whole-study context: COVID-19 samples, acute and convalescent, were from the United States, Italy and Spain.

The CDR3 runs to 14 residues. Trimming took 7 bases from V and 7 from J; bases not matched to a gene: 4. Per the germline V gene, CDR1 is SNHLY and CDR2 is FYNNEI. Measured with immunoSEQ multiplex PCR; TCRdb has only the in-frame clones, and not every one. This repertoire shows approximately 280,000 clones, around 89% found once; its top ten account for about 4.6%. Specimen: peripheral blood. The chain carries TRBV2 and TRBJ1-6; 10 nucleotides match TRBD1. The clonotype was recovered from a man in his forties or fifties with acute or convalescent COVID-19. CDR3 protein: CASTLGQGNSPLHF. CDR3 DNA sequence: TGTGCCAGCACCTTGGGACAGGGGAATTCACCCCTCCACTTT. Full variable domain (outside the CDR3, taken from reference TRBV2 and TRBJ1-6): EPEVTQTPSHQVTQMGQEVILRCVPISNHLYFYWYRQILGQKVEFLVSFYNNEISEKSEIFDDQFSVERPDGSNFTLKIRSTKLEDSAMYFCASTLGQGNSPLHFGNGTRLTVT.